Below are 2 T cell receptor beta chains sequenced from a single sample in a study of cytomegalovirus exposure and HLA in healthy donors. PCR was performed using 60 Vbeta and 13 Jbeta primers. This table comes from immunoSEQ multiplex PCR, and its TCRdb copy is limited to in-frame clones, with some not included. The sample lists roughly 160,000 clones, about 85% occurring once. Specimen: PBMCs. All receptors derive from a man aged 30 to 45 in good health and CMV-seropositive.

CDR3 coding DNA: TGTGCCAGCAGTTACTCGTGGCGGGAGGTCACAGATACGCAGTATTTT. Protein: CASSYSWREVTDTQYF. The chain is built from TRBV6-6 and TRBJ2-3; TRBD2 agrees at 8 bases. V was clipped by 0 bases and J by 2 bases; unmatched bases: 4. Germline-derived CDR1 and CDR2 are MNHNY and SVGAGI (reference sequence). This CDR3 is 16 amino acids long.

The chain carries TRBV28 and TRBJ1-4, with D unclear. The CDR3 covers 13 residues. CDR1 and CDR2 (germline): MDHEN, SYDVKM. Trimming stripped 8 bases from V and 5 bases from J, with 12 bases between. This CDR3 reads CASGRVLNEKLFF. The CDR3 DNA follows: TGTGCCAGCGGCCGGGTCCTCAATGAAAAACTGTTTTTT.